Listed below are T cell receptor beta chains from one sample, sequenced in a study of T-cell memory formation after mild COVID-19. TCRdb reprocessed the 5' RACE reads via MiXCR and lists one record per CDR3 protein. The top ten hold more than 20% of the sample, which has a few hundred thousand distinct CDR3 sequences, 9.4% seen once. Sequenced material: PBMCs or a T cell subset sorted from them (not recorded which). Every receptor here comes from a man aged 18-30 years who had mild COVID-19 (a few samples of this study predate the infection). Cell type and time point are not known. The CDR3 runs from the conserved cysteine through the conserved F or W. The D gene is left open where the match is weak. The listing skips clone size in some rows; elsewhere it reads once, few, many or a size class.

abundance	d_gene	v_gene	j_gene	CDR3nt	CDR3aa
many	TRBD1	TRBV5-6	TRBJ2-7	TGTGCCAGCAGCTTGCCGGGACAGGGTTCCGAGCAGTACTTC	CASSLPGQGSEQYF
NA	TRBD2	TRBV6-5	TRBJ2-5	TGTGCCAGCAGTAAGACTAGCCGGTTGGAGACCCAGTACTTC	CASSKTSRLETQYF
many	NA	TRBV20-1	TRBJ1-2	TGCAGTGCTAGACAGGCTAACTATGGCTACACCTTC	CSARQANYGYTF
few	TRBD1	TRBV7-9	TRBJ2-2	TGTGCCAGCACCCTCGCAGGGGGAAACACCGGGGAGCTGTTTTTT	CASTLAGGNTGELFF
NA	TRBD1	TRBV7-8	TRBJ1-4	TGTGCCAGCAGCTCGAGGGGACAGGGTAATGAAAAACTGTTTTTT	CASSSRGQGNEKLFF
few	TRBD1	TRBV12-3/TRBV12-4	TRBJ1-4	TGTGCCAGCAGTTCCCAGGGGGGGCGGAAACTGTTTTTT	CASSSQGGRKLFF
many	TRBD1	TRBV5-1	TRBJ2-1	TGCGCCAGCAGCGTGGGACAGCTCAAAGGTGAGCAGTTCTTC	CASSVGQLKGEQFF
NA	TRBD1	TRBV20-1	TRBJ1-2	TGCAGTGCTTGGGCAGGGGGACTCTATGGCTACACCTTC	CSAWAGGLYGYTF
NA	NA	TRBV6-5	TRBJ2-1	TGTGCCAGCAGTTACTCGACGGCAGGTGGCAATGAGCAGTTCTTC	CASSYSTAGGNEQFF
NA	NA	TRBV27	TRBJ1-5	TGTGCCAGCAGTTTGGGTAGGGAAAACAATCAGCCCCAGCATTTT	CASSLGRENNQPQHF
once	TRBD1	TRBV19	TRBJ2-5	TGTGCCAGTAGTCCCGGGACAGGGAAGGGAGAGACCCAGTACTTC	CASSPGTGKGETQYF
many	NA	TRBV5-1	TRBJ2-3	TGCGCCAGCACCATTCAGCCACAGGGAGATACGCAGTATTTT	CASTIQPQGDTQYF
NA	NA	TRBV12-3/TRBV12-4	TRBJ2-7	TGTGCCAGCAGTTTAGGTCGTCGGAATTACTTC	CASSLGRRNYF
few	NA	TRBV7-9	TRBJ1-5	TGTGCCAGCAGCTTATACGAGGGCGCATATAGCAATCAGCCCCAGCATTTT	CASSLYEGAYSNQPQHF
few	TRBD1	TRBV28	TRBJ2-5	TGTGCCAGCAGTTCCTCCAGGGGGCGCCAAGAGACCCAGTACTTC	CASSSSRGRQETQYF
NA	NA	TRBV3-1	TRBJ2-7	TGTGCCAGCAGCCAGTACACAGCCTCCTACGAGCAGTACTTC	CASSQYTASYEQYF
many	NA	TRBV2	TRBJ2-2	TGTGCCAGCACTCCGCTGAACACCGGGGAGCTGTTTTTT	CASTPLNTGELFF
NA	NA	TRBV11-2	TRBJ1-1	TGTGCCAGCAGCTTAGACTTCGACAGCTTGGGGACTGAAGCTTTCTTT	CASSLDFDSLGTEAFF
few	TRBD2	TRBV6-4	TRBJ2-1	TGTGCCAGCAGTGTATCCACTAGCGGGGGGATGGAGCAGTTCTTC	CASSVSTSGGMEQFF
few	TRBD1	TRBV18	TRBJ2-4	TGTGCCAGCTCACCGCCTTCCCGGGACAGGGGCAACATTCAGTACTTC	CASSPPSRDRGNIQYF
NA	TRBD1	TRBV7-2	TRBJ2-5	TGTGCCAGCAGCTTGGAGGGGACAGGGAAGCCCCAGTACTTC	CASSLEGTGKPQYF
NA	NA	TRBV4-1	TRBJ1-4	TGCGCCAGCAGCCTTTCGGGGACACCCAATGAAAAACTGTTTTTT	CASSLSGTPNEKLFF
NA	NA	TRBV5-1	TRBJ1-1	TGCGCCAGCAGCTTGGCCGCGACCCGTGGTTACACTGAAGCTTTCTTT	CASSLAATRGYTEAFF
many	NA	TRBV7-6	TRBJ1-2	TGTGCCAGCAGCTACGGGCAGGAAAACTATGGCTACACCTTC	CASSYGQENYGYTF
NA	TRBD2	TRBV12-3/TRBV12-4	TRBJ2-3	TGTGCCAGCAGTAGCGGGACCTATACGCAGTATTTT	CASSSGTYTQYF
few	TRBD1	TRBV12-3/TRBV12-4	TRBJ1-1	TGTGCCAGCAGTGCCGGGACAGGGAAGAACACTGAAGCTTTCTTT	CASSAGTGKNTEAFF
many	NA	TRBV11-2	TRBJ2-3	TGTGCCAGCAGCTTAGCGGGGGCCGGTTCCACAGATACGCAGTATTTT	CASSLAGAGSTDTQYF
few	NA	TRBV7-9	TRBJ1-5	TGTGCCAGCAGCTACACAGGGAATCAGCCCCAGCATTTT	CASSYTGNQPQHF
few	NA	TRBV10-2	TRBJ1-1	TGCGCCAGCAGTGACCCCGGGATGATGAACACTGAAGCTTTCTTT	CASSDPGMMNTEAFF